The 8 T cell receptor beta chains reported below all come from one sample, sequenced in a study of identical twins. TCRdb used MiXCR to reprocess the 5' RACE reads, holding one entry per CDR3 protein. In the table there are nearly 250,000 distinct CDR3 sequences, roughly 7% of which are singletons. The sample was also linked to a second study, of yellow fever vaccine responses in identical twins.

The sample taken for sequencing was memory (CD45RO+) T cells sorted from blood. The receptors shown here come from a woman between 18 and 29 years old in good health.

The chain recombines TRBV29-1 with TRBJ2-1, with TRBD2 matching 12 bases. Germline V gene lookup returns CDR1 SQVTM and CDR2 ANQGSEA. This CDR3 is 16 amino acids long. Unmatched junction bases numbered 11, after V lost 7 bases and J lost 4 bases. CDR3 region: CSATTLAGGYYNEQFF. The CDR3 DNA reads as TGCAGCGCCACAACACTAGCGGGAGGTTATTACAATGAGCAGTTCTTC.

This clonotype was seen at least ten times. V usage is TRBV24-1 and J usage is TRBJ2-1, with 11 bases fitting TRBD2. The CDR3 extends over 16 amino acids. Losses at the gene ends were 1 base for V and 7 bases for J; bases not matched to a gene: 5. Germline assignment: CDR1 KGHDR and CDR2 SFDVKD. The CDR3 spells CATSDFSGRAGNEQFF. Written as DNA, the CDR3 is TGTGCCACCAGTGATTTTAGCGGGAGGGCCGGGAATGAGCAGTTCTTC.

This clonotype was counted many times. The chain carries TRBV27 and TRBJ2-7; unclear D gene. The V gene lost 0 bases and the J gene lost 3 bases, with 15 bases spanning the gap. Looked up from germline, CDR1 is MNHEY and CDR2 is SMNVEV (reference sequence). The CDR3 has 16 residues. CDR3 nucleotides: TGTGCCAGCAGTTTATCATCGGCGTGGCTAAGCTACGAGCAGTACTTC. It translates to CASSLSSAWLSYEQYF.

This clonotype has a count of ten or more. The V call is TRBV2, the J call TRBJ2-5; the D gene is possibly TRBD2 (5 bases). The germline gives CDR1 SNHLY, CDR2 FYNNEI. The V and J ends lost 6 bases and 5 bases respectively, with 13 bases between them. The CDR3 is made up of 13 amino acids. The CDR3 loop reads CASRGPGGETQYF. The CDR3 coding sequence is TGTGCCAGCAGGGGTCCAGGCGGGGAGACCCAGTACTTC.

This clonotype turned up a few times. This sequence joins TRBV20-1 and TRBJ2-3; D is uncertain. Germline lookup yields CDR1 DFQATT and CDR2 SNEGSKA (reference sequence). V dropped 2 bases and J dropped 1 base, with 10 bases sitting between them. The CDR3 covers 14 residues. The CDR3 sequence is CSARPTAGTDTQYF. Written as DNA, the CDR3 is TGCAGTGCTAGACCCACGGCGGGCACAGATACGCAGTATTTT.

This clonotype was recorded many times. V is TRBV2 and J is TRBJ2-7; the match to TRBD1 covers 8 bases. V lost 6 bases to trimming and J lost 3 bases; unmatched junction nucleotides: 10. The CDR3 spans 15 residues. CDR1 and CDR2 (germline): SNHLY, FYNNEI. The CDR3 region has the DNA TGTGCCAGCAGGACAGGGGAGTCCCTCCTCTACGAGCAGTACTTC. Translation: CASRTGESLLYEQYF.

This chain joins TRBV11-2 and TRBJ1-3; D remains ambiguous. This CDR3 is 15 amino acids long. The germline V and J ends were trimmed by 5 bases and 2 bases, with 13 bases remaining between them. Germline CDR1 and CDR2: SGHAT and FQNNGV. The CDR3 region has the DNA TGTGCCAGCAGCCGCTTGGAGGTGACTGGAAACACCATATATTTT. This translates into CASSRLEVTGNTIYF.

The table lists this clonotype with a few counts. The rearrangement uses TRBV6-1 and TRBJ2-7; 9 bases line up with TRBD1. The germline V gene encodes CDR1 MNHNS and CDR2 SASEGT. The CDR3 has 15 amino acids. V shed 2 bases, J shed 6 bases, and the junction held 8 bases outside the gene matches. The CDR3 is CASSEIGDRVAEQYV. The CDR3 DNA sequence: TGTGCCAGCAGTGAAATTGGGGACAGGGTCGCCGAGCAGTACGTC.